One and the same sample provided the 25 T cell receptor beta chains below, sequenced in a study of cytomegalovirus exposure and HLA in healthy donors. Profiled with immunoSEQ multiplex PCR; TCRdb holds only in-frame clones, not every one. The sample yields some 140,000 clones, almost 85% seen once. The sample was PBMCs. Receptors originate from a young man in good health and CMV-seropositive.

The V call is TRBV5-1, the J call TRBJ2-5, with D possibly matching TRBD1 (5 bases). Germline CDR1 and CDR2: SGHRS and YFSETQ. Trimming cost V 1 base and J 6 bases, with 16 bases left between them. This CDR3 spans 15 amino acids. The CDR3 DNA reads TGCGCCAGCAGCTTGAGCACAGACAGTCGCCAGACCCAGTACTTC. It is translated as CASSLSTDSRQTQYF.

Written as DNA, the CDR3 is TGTGCCAGTAGTATAGACCCTCGGGGGGTAGTCTCTGGGGCCAACGTCCTGACTTTC. Translating it yields CASSIDPRGVVSGANVLTF. V is TRBV19 and J is TRBJ2-6; TRBD2 matches at 7 bases. CDR1 and CDR2 from the germline V gene are LNHDA and SQIVND (reference sequence). The CDR3 spans 19 residues. J was trimmed by 0 bases and V by 0 bases; bases with no gene match: 8. The complete variable domain, with remaining parts taken from reference TRBV19 and TRBJ2-6, reads DGGITQSPKYLFRKEGQNVTLSCEQNLNHDAMYWYRQDPGQGLRLIYYSQIVNDFQKGDIAEGYSVSREKKESFPLTVTSAQKNPTAFYLCASSIDPRGVVSGANVLTFGAGSRLTVL.

The chain employs TRBV29-1 and TRBJ2-1; 10 bases line up with TRBD2. Germline CDR1 is SQVTM and CDR2 is ANQGSEA. The CDR3 sequence is 15 residues long. The CDR3 sequence is CRADWSSGRYNEQFF. The CDR3 nucleotides read TGCAGGGCGGACTGGTCTAGCGGGAGATACAATGAGCAGTTCTTC.

V and J are TRBV7-9 and TRBJ1-1; TRBD1 aligns across 11 bases. Germline V gene sequence: CDR1 SEHNR, CDR2 FQNEAQ (reference sequence). CDR3 length: 15 residues. V was pared by 5 bases and J by 4 bases, with 6 bases of the junction left unmatched. In DNA form, the CDR3 reads TGTGCCAGCAGCCGAGGGGACAGGGGGACCACTGAAGCTTTCTTT. Translating it yields CASSRGDRGTTEAFF.

The genes are TRBV7-2 and TRBJ2-3; D may be TRBD1 (6 bases). Trimming took off 5 bases at V and 5 bases at J, with 8 bases between the two ends. Germline CDR1 reads SGHTA; CDR2 reads FQGNSA. CDR3 length: 12 residues. CDR3 residues: CASSRRGDTQYF. For the CDR3, the DNA is TGTGCCAGCAGCCGCAGGGGAGATACGCAGTATTTT.

This clone was counted only a few times. This rearrangement joins TRBV6-1 to TRBJ2-7; D ambiguous. CDR1 MNHNS and CDR2 SASEGT come from the germline V gene. Trimming removed 5 bases from V and 0 bases from J, with 8 bases in between. The CDR3 loop spans 13 amino acids. CDR3 DNA sequence: TGTGCCAGCAGTTCAGGTTACTCCTACGAGCAGTACTTC. Protein product: CASSSGYSYEQYF.

The rearrangement links TRBV2 to TRBJ2-5; tentative D call: TRBD1 (5 bases). CDR1 SNHLY and CDR2 FYNNEI come from the germline V gene. Trimming cost V 7 bases and J 3 bases, with 15 bases left between them. The CDR3 covers 14 residues. As DNA, the CDR3 is TGTGCCAGCACTTACTCTAGGGGTAAAGAGACCCAGTACTTC. Translated, it gives CASTYSRGKETQYF.

V is TRBV7-3 and J is TRBJ1-1; D is unclear. The CDR3 is 14 amino acids. V was cut by 5 bases and J by 3 bases, with 13 bases left in between. Germline V gene data show CDR1 as SGHTA and CDR2 as FQGTGA. CDR3 in amino acids: CASSPTEGYTEAFF. CDR3 DNA: TGTGCCAGCAGCCCCACCGAGGGTTACACTGAAGCTTTCTTT.

The chain couples TRBV5-4 to TRBJ2-2, with D hard to call. V was trimmed by 0 bases and J by 6 bases, leaving 6 bases between them. The CDR3 spans 13 residues. Germline lookup yields CDR1 SGHNT and CDR2 YYREEE (reference sequence). CDR3 loop: CASSLGSAGELFF. The CDR3 DNA reads as TGTGCCAGCAGCTTGGGTAGTGCCGGGGAGCTGTTTTTT.

In this sample, this clone turned up a few times. The chain combines TRBV27 with TRBJ2-7; the match to TRBD1 covers 8 bases. The CDR3 loop spans 15 amino acids. Germline CDR1 MNHEY, CDR2 SMNVEV (reference sequence). The trim removed 1 base at V and 2 bases at J, leaving 4 bases unmatched. DNA of the CDR3: TGTGCCAGCAGTTTATACCCAGGGGGCCCCTACGAGCAGTACTTC. Its protein product is CASSLYPGGPYEQYF.

The V gene is TRBV5-1, the J gene TRBJ1-1; tentatively, D is TRBD1 (5 bases). This CDR3 contains 14 residues. Trimming took off 1 base at V and 1 base at J, with 8 bases between the two ends. The germline V gene encodes CDR1 SGHRS and CDR2 YFSETQ. CDR3 in DNA: TGCGCCAGCAGCTTGCTGGGGGGGAACACTGAAGCTTTCTTT. It is translated as CASSLLGGNTEAFF.

The chain combines TRBV27 with TRBJ2-7; TRBD1 is a possible D gene (6 bases). Trimming left V 8 bases short and J 2 bases short, with 10 bases between. From germline, CDR1 is MNHEY and CDR2 SMNVEV (reference sequence). The CDR3 spans 12 residues. The CDR3 nucleotides read TGTGCCAGCCCCCAGGGGACCTACGAGCAGTACTTC. Translated: CASPQGTYEQYF.

The V gene is TRBV6-6, the J gene TRBJ2-2; D is possibly TRBD1 (6 bases). The ends were cut back, 9 bases at V and 0 bases at J, with 11 bases in the middle. Germline V gene data show CDR1 as MNHNY and CDR2 as SVGAGI (reference sequence). The CDR3 covers 14 residues. In DNA form, the CDR3 reads TGTGCCAGTCATGGACAGACGAACACCGGGGAGCTGTTTTTT. Its translation: CASHGQTNTGELFF.

This rearrangement joins TRBV7-3 to TRBJ2-2; possible D gene TRBD2, 7 bases. The ends were cut back, 5 bases at V and 7 bases at J, with 17 bases in the middle. The CDR3 covers 15 residues. Germline loops: CDR1 SGHTA, CDR2 FQGTGA. The CDR3 here is CASSHLQGRGGELFF. The DNA for the CDR3 is TGTGCCAGCAGCCACCTCCAGGGGAGGGGCGGGGAGCTGTTTTTT.

This clone has more than one count but fewer than ten. The chain has TRBV15 and TRBJ2-7, with 8 nucleotides matching TRBD1. In germline, CDR1 is LNHNV, CDR2 YYDKDF (reference sequence). This CDR3 region has 14 residues. The V gene end was trimmed by 7 bases and the J gene end by 5 bases; junction bases not matched to a gene: 10. The CDR3 bases are TGTGCCACCACCCCGGGCGGGACAGGCCACGAGCAGTACTTC. Protein product: CATTPGGTGHEQYF.

The V and J genes are TRBV30 and TRBJ2-1; 10 nucleotides match TRBD2. The CDR3 is 15 residues long. After removal of 3 bases from V and 4 bases from J, the junction contained 6 bases not matched to a gene. In germline, CDR1 is GTSNPN, CDR2 SVGIG (reference sequence). The CDR3 nucleotides are TGTGCCTGGAGGAAAGCGGGAGGGCAATACAATGAGCAGTTCTTC. It yields the protein CAWRKAGGQYNEQFF.

The rearrangement links TRBV7-9 to TRBJ2-7, with 9 bases lining up with TRBD1. Germline V gene lookup returns CDR1 SEHNR and CDR2 FQNEAQ (reference sequence). With 5 bases clipped from V and 4 bases from J, the junction kept 6 bases outside the gene matches. The CDR3 is 14 amino acids. CDR3 coding DNA: TGTGCCAGCAGCCTGGACAGGGGAGGATACGAGCAGTACTTC. Amino acids: CASSLDRGGYEQYF.

This clone was picked up one time. The chain recombines TRBV18 with TRBJ2-1; 11 nucleotides agree with TRBD2. Germline values: CDR1 KGHSH, CDR2 LQKENI. The trim removed 7 bases at V and 5 bases at J, leaving 4 bases unmatched. The CDR3 loop spans 14 amino acids. The CDR3 spells CASLKGLADNEQFF. CDR3 DNA: TGTGCCAGCTTAAAGGGACTAGCGGACAATGAGCAGTTCTTC.

Only a few counts were recorded for this clone. The chain links TRBV7-6 to TRBJ2-5, with 7 bases that match TRBD2. Per germline, CDR1 SGHVS and CDR2 FNYEAQ. With 2 bases clipped from V and 5 bases from J, the junction kept 5 bases outside the gene matches. The CDR3 runs 14 residues. The CDR3, as DNA: TGTGCCAGCAGCTTACGGGGAGGGCCGGAGACCCAGTACTTC. As protein: CASSLRGGPETQYF.

This chain uses TRBV19 with TRBJ1-1; 9 bases fit TRBD1. V lost 5 bases to trimming and J lost 0 bases; unmatched junction nucleotides: 10. The CDR3 has 17 residues. The germline CDR1 and CDR2 sequences are LNHDA and SQIVND (reference sequence). The CDR3 is CASSRRTGEVVNTEAFF. The CDR3 nucleotides are TGTGCCAGTAGTCGGAGGACAGGGGAGGTAGTGAACACTGAAGCTTTCTTT. Supplemented by reference TRBV19 and TRBJ1-1, the full variable domain reads DGGITQSPKYLFRKEGQNVTLSCEQNLNHDAMYWYRQDPGQGLRLIYYSQIVNDFQKGDIAEGYSVSREKKESFPLTVTSAQKNPTAFYLCASSRRTGEVVNTEAFFGQGTRLTVV.

This rearrangement joins TRBV19 to TRBJ2-7, with TRBD1 as a possible D gene (6 bases). Germline assignment: CDR1 LNHDA and CDR2 SQIVND (reference sequence). Trimming removed 1 base from V and 0 bases from J, with 13 bases in between. This CDR3 contains 16 residues. The CDR3 DNA sequence: TGTGCCAGTAGTATAGCCGGACAGAGTACCTCCTACGAGCAGTACTTC. Translated, it gives CASSIAGQSTSYEQYF. Complete variable domain (other parts from reference TRBV19 and TRBJ2-7): DGGITQSPKYLFRKEGQNVTLSCEQNLNHDAMYWYRQDPGQGLRLIYYSQIVNDFQKGDIAEGYSVSREKKESFPLTVTSAQKNPTAFYLCASSIAGQSTSYEQYFGPGTRLTVT.

J is TRBJ1-1 and V is TRBV27; D is perhaps TRBD1 (5 bases). The V and J ends lost 0 bases and 5 bases respectively, with 16 bases between them. CDR1 is MNHEY, CDR2 SMNVEV, per germline (reference sequence). The CDR3 is made up of 16 amino acids. As DNA, the CDR3 is TGTGCCAGCAGTTTATCGCATCAGGGTGTGAGTACTGAAGCTTTCTTT. Translating it yields CASSLSHQGVSTEAFF.

The rearrangement links TRBV5-6 to TRBJ1-1, with TRBD1 matching 7 bases. V trimming: 2 bases; J trimming: 3 bases; junction bases outside the gene matches: 4. CDR1 is SGHDT, CDR2 YYEEEE, per germline. The CDR3 is made up of 14 amino acids. CDR3 loop: CASSFRGIDTEAFF. DNA of the CDR3: TGTGCCAGCAGCTTCAGGGGGATCGACACTGAAGCTTTCTTT.

This chain joins TRBV7-2 and TRBJ2-5; TRBD1 matches 8 bases. Germline V gene data show CDR1 as SGHTA and CDR2 as FQGNSA. The CDR3 runs 14 residues. J gave up 2 bases and V 6 bases, and 5 bases lay outside the gene matches. The CDR3 nucleotides read TGTGCCAGCAGATCCGGACAGGGTCAAGAGACCCAGTACTTC. Translating it yields CASRSGQGQETQYF.

This clone has a handful of counts. V and J are TRBV30 and TRBJ1-2; possible D gene TRBD1, 5 bases. Germline CDR1 and CDR2: GTSNPN and SVGIG (reference sequence). V shed 1 base and J shed 5 bases, with 20 bases lying between them. The CDR3 extends over 16 amino acids. CDR3 DNA: TGTGCCTGGAGTGAAGGGTTGGTACAGGCAACTTATGGCTACACCTTC. The encoded protein is CAWSEGLVQATYGYTF.